This T cell receptor (beta chain) was profiled in a study of blood T cell repertoires in COVID-19 (dated by TCRdb to the early 2020s). For the wider study: Samples covering the acute and convalescent phases of COVID-19 were provided by collaborators in the United States, Italy and Spain. The prospective study material was composed of cDNA or gDNA derived from T cells, B-cell-depleted T cells, or PBMCs. The samples were drawn from the first 160 participants of the ongoing ImmuneRACE study and from over 950 subjects provided by 6 global collaborators. The sample metadata nearly always contained a de-identified subject ID, COVID-19 status, age in years and sex. The repertoires were released in a freely available public database meant as a resource for research on the immune response to SARS-CoV-2. Where HLA class I and class II types were available, the types were taken from metadata supplied by the sample provider, not from assay-based typing. The dataset comprised deeply sampled blood TCRbeta repertoires from subjects exposed to, actively infected with, or recovered from COVID-19. Overall study results and their limits: The quantity of clinical and demographic metadata differed by source and by participant and was supplied without curation.

TCRbeta CDR3 regions were amplified from genomic DNA by means of the immunoSEQ Assay, a bias-controlled multiplex PCR. The study's own analysis went as follows. The number of nucleated cells in each sample was estimated from the amplification of reference gene primers within the assay. To quantify the absolute abundance of each unique TCRbeta CDR3 rearrangement, sequence reads were collapsed and filtered. For each sample, productive Simpson clonality was calculated as the square root of Simpson's diversity index across productive rearrangements. Drawn from immuneACCESS, this table holds only the in-frame rearrangements with V and J called that TCRdb kept. Clones are partly lost; checked studies trace under half to an unresolved V gene and leave the rest unexplained. Clone size and the V and J calls come from that table; the DNA yielded D and trimming. For this sample there are about 66,000 clones; roughly 86% appear just once. The ten biggest clones cover roughly 1.4% of the sample.

CDR1 and CDR2, looked up from the germline V gene (reference sequence), are SGHNT and YYREEE. The CDR3 has 14 amino acids, counting the end cysteine and phenylalanine. Only the CDR3 region is kept as DNA, spanning 42 bases read in frame from base 1. Clipping removes 4 bases from V and 3 bases from J, with 4 as the unmatched junction base count. The collaborating institutions used their own protocols to collect whole blood in K2EDTA tubes. For TCRbeta analysis, collaborators shipped samples as frozen whole blood, isolated PBMCs, or DNA extracted from either of those sample types. Comments on this clone: This receptor's antigen is unknown. One base away there is no much larger clone; base qualities are not given.

Sequenced sample: peripheral blood. This chain joins TRBV5-4 to TRBJ2-5; 9 bases in between match TRBD1. This TCR came from a man aged 60 to 75 with acute or convalescent COVID-19. The CDR3 in this case is CASSQDRGKETQYF. The nucleotides read TGTGCCAGCAGCCAGGACAGGGGCAAAGAGACCCAGTACTTC.